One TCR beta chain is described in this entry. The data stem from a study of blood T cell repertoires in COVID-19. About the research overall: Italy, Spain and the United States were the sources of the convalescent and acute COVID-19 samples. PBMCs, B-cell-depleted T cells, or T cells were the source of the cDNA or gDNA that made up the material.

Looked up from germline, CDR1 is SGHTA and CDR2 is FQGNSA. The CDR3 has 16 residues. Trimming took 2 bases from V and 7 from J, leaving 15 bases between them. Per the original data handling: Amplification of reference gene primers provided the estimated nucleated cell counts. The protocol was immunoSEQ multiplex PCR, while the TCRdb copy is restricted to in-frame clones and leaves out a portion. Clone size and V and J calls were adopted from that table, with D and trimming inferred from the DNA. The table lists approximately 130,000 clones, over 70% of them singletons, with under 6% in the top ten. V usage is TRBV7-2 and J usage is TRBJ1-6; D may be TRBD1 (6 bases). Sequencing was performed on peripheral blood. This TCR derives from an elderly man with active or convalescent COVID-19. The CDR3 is CASSLMAGAGNSPLHF. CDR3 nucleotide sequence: TGTGCCAGCAGCTTAATGGCAGGGGCAGGGAATTCACCCCTCCACTTT.